The T cell receptor beta chain described here comes from a study of identifying expanded T cells in peripheral blood. Study-wide points: Technical replicates showed approximately 1.2 changed clones; approximately 2 weeks 15 to 20; four weeks 19. Clone count variance between two-week samples rose with total template count.

The table came from immunoSEQ multiplex PCR; TCRdb's copy has only in-frame clones and leaves some out. The sample includes tens of thousands of clones, roughly 88% seen only once; the top ten take approximately 4%. Healthy donors had no documented immune events, such as infections, while sampled. Points on this clone: Its specificity is unknown.

With V trimmed by 5 bases and J by 3 bases, 6 bases remained unmatched. The CDR3 sequence is 14 residues long. Germline V gene data show CDR1 as SEHNR and CDR2 as FQNEAQ (reference sequence). The source is a person aged 18 to 75 in good health. Sequencing was done on a sample of blood. The chain joins TRBV7-9 to TRBJ2-7; 8 nucleotides line up with TRBD1. The CDR3 DNA follows: TGTGCCAGCAGCCTCTCCGGGACAGGCTACGAGCAGTACTTC. This translates into CASSLSGTGYEQYF.